The 3 T cell receptor beta chains below come from one sample, sequenced in a study of control samples from healthy donors and cancer patients. Repertoires were generated with immunoSEQ multiplex PCR, while TCRdb's copy carries only in-frame clones and drops some. This table has about 120,000 clones, roughly 90% appearing once. The specimen was blood. These receptors were taken from a middle-aged man in good health.

The chain uses TRBV7-2 and TRBJ2-7; D is unclear. Deletions cut 1 base from V and 4 bases from J, with 11 bases between. CDR3 length: 14 amino acids. In germline, CDR1 is SGHTA, CDR2 FQGNSA. The CDR3 loop is CASSLGVVGYEQYF. DNA of the CDR3: TGTGCCAGCAGCTTAGGGGTGGTAGGGTACGAGCAGTACTTC. Variable domain in full (rest from reference TRBV7-2 and TRBJ2-7): GAGVSQSPSNKVTEKGKDVELRCDPISGHTALYWYRQSLGQGLEFLIYFQGNSAPDKSGLPSDRFSAERTGGSVSTLTIQRTQQEDSAVYLCASSLGVVGYEQYFGPGTRLTVT.

The gene calls are TRBV11-2 and TRBJ1-1; 7 bases agree with TRBD1. CDR3 length: 16 amino acids. Germline V gives CDR1 SGHAT, CDR2 FQNNGV. The trim removed 0 bases at V and 1 base at J, leaving 5 bases unmatched. The CDR3 nucleotides read TGTGCCAGCAGCTTAGATCTGAACAGGGGGAACACTGAAGCTTTCTTT. Encoded protein: CASSLDLNRGNTEAFF.

In this sample, this clone turned up a few times. The chain joins TRBV9 to TRBJ2-1, with TRBD2 as a possible D gene (7 bases). Trimming removed 0 bases from V and 8 bases from J, with 12 bases in between. There are 14 residues in the CDR3. Germline V gene data show CDR1 as SGDLS and CDR2 as YYNGEE. CDR3 sequence (DNA): TGTGCCAGCAGCGTAGGGACCGGGGGGCATGAGCAGTTCTTC. This sequence encodes CASSVGTGGHEQFF. The entire variable domain, with the rest obtained from reference TRBV9 and TRBJ2-1, is as follows: DSGVTQTPKHLITATGQRVTLRCSPRSGDLSVYWYQQSLDQGLQFLIQYYNGEERAKGNILERFSAQQFPDLHSELNLSSLELGDSALYFCASSVGTGGHEQFFGPGTRLTVL.